This entry lists 20 T cell receptor beta chains sequenced from one sample in a study of cytomegalovirus exposure and HLA in healthy donors. This PCR relied on a set of 60 Vbeta primers and 13 Jbeta primers. The table came from immunoSEQ multiplex PCR; TCRdb's copy has only in-frame clones and leaves some out. The sample consists of some 140,000 clones, 70% to 80% of them appearing once. Sequencing used PBMCs. These receptor sequences come from a man younger than 45 in good health and CMV-seronegative.

The rearrangement links TRBV7-2 to TRBJ1-2; 7 positions match TRBD1. This CDR3 has 15 residues. Trimming cost V 2 bases and J 3 bases; bases outside gene matches: 6. CDR1 SGHTA and CDR2 FQGNSA come from the germline V gene. CDR3 loop: CASSLRQGVHYGYTF. The CDR3 nucleotides are TGTGCCAGCAGCTTAAGACAGGGAGTCCACTATGGCTACACCTTC.

The chain combines TRBV18 with TRBJ1-5, with 7 nucleotides matching TRBD1. Trimming at V came to 6 bases and at J to 7 bases, leaving 12 bases not matched to a gene. The CDR3 spans 15 residues. Germline V gene lookup returns CDR1 KGHSH and CDR2 LQKENI. CDR3 residues: CASSPSRDSVQPQHF. DNA for the CDR3: TGTGCCAGCTCCCCCAGCCGGGACAGCGTCCAGCCCCAGCATTTT.

The chain uses TRBV18 and TRBJ1-5, with 7 positions matching TRBD1. Per the germline V gene, CDR1 is KGHSH and CDR2 is LQKENI. The CDR3 is 15 residues long. V lost 3 bases, J lost 0 bases, and 2 bases stayed unmatched. CDR3: CASSPQGDSNQPQHF. In nucleotides, the CDR3 is TGTGCCAGCTCACCTCAGGGGGATAGCAATCAGCCCCAGCATTTT.

V gene TRBV6-1 combines with J gene TRBJ1-2; 7 bases match TRBD1. The junction had 8 bases not matched to a gene; V was cut back by 2 bases and J by 5 bases. CDR1 and CDR2 (germline): MNHNS, SASEGT. CDR3 length: 15 amino acids. The CDR3 nucleotides read TGTGCCAGCAGTGAAAGGGGGCAACTGGGGTATGGCTACACCTTC. It specifies CASSERGQLGYGYTF.

There are a few counts of this clone. The chain recombines TRBV19 with TRBJ1-5; weak D call: TRBD1 (5 bases). The germline V gene has CDR1 LNHDA and CDR2 SQIVND (reference sequence). V dropped 3 bases and J dropped 6 bases, with 9 bases sitting between them. The CDR3 is 13 amino acids. The CDR3 nucleotides read TGTGCCAGTAGTATCATGGGGCCTCAGCCCCAGCATTTT. This encodes CASSIMGPQPQHF.

For the CDR3, the DNA is TGTGCCTGGAGCGGAGAGATCCCCGATCAGCCCCAGCATTTT. This sequence encodes CAWSGEIPDQPQHF. The chain uses TRBV30 and TRBJ1-5; D unclear. The CDR3 contains 14 residues. Germline assignment: CDR1 GTSNPN and CDR2 SVGIG (reference sequence). V was trimmed by 3 bases and J by 5 bases, leaving 14 bases between them.

The chain recombines TRBV25-1 with TRBJ2-6; D may be TRBD2 (5 bases). This CDR3 is built from 18 residues. Trimming removed 10 bases at V and 1 base at J, with 23 bases between. Germline V gene data show CDR1 as MGHDK and CDR2 as SYGVNS. The CDR3 here is CATQNRDDRGSGANVLTF. The CDR3 DNA is TGTGCCACCCAGAACCGGGATGATCGGGGATCTGGGGCCAACGTCCTGACTTTC.

The chain uses TRBV13 and TRBJ1-1; D possibly corresponds to TRBD1 (5 bases). The V end lost 5 bases, the J end lost 8 bases, and 12 bases lay between the germline ends. CDR1 and CDR2 (germline): PRHDT, FYEKMQ (reference sequence). The CDR3 runs to 12 residues. Written as DNA, the CDR3 is TGTGCCAGCAGCACTGGAGACAGCGAAGCTTTCTTT. Translation: CASSTGDSEAFF.

This clone was detected only once. CDR3 protein: CASSPRSGQETQYF. Written as DNA, the CDR3 is TGTGCCAGCTCACCACGATCGGGCCAAGAGACCCAGTACTTC. The J gene is TRBJ2-5, the V gene TRBV18; D remains unclear. Per the germline V gene, CDR1 is KGHSH and CDR2 is LQKENI. This CDR3 is built from 14 residues. Trimming pared 1 base from V and 1 base from J, leaving 7 bases between.

This clone has more than one count but fewer than ten. The chain links TRBV7-2 to TRBJ1-1, with D possibly being TRBD1 (6 bases). The CDR3 runs to 17 residues. Germline V gives CDR1 SGHTA, CDR2 FQGNSA. Trimming stripped 6 bases from V and 0 bases from J, with 20 bases between. CDR3 sequence: CASRPSRGRRMNTEAFF. In DNA, the CDR3 is TGTGCCAGCAGACCCTCCAGGGGAAGAAGGATGAACACTGAAGCTTTCTTT. The full variable domain, completed using reference TRBV7-2 and TRBJ1-1, is GAGVSQSPSNKVTEKGKDVELRCDPISGHTALYWYRQSLGQGLEFLIYFQGNSAPDKSGLPSDRFSAERTGGSVSTLTIQRTQQEDSAVYLCASRPSRGRRMNTEAFFGQGTRLTVV.

This clone was seen a handful of times. This chain connects TRBV5-8 to TRBJ1-1; perhaps TRBD1 as D (6 bases). Trimming took off 7 bases at V and 3 bases at J, with 19 bases between the two ends. The length of the CDR3 is 15 residues. Germline-derived CDR1 and CDR2 are SGHTS and YDEGEE. The CDR3 region is CASGRRGHLDTEAFF. The CDR3 DNA follows: TGTGCCAGCGGACGTAGGGGACACCTTGACACTGAAGCTTTCTTT.

The chain joins TRBV9 to TRBJ2-1, with 10 nucleotides matching TRBD2. There are 16 residues in the CDR3. With V trimmed by 0 bases and J by 9 bases, 9 bases remained unmatched. Germline V CDR1 and CDR2: SGDLS, YYNGEE. In DNA, the CDR3 is TGTGCCAGCAGCGTAGCTTCGTCTAGCGGGAGAGGTGAGCAGTTCTTC. The encoded protein is CASSVASSSGRGEQFF. The full variable domain, rest sourced from reference TRBV9 and TRBJ2-1, is DSGVTQTPKHLITATGQRVTLRCSPRSGDLSVYWYQQSLDQGLQFLIQYYNGEERAKGNILERFSAQQFPDLHSELNLSSLELGDSALYFCASSVASSSGRGEQFFGPGTRLTVL.

The CDR3 reads CASSLMFQGRSSYNSPLHF. The CDR3 nucleotides are TGCGCCAGCAGCTTGATGTTCCAGGGGCGAAGCTCCTATAATTCACCCCTCCACTTT. V and J are TRBV5-1 and TRBJ1-6; D is possibly TRBD1 (6 bases). With 1 base removed from V and 0 bases from J, the gap between germline ends came to 17 bases. Germline CDR1 reads SGHRS; CDR2 reads YFSETQ. This CDR3 region has 19 residues.

V is TRBV11-2 and J is TRBJ2-7, with 10 bases aligning to TRBD2. The CDR3 spans 15 residues. The V gene's germline CDR1 is SGHAT and CDR2 FQNNGV. The V and J ends lost 3 bases and 4 bases, in that order; junction bases with no gene match: 6. CDR3 nucleotide sequence: TGTGCCAGCAGCTTTGGGTCTAGCGGGAGTTACGAGCAGTACTTC. It specifies CASSFGSSGSYEQYF.

The rearrangement links TRBV2 to TRBJ2-7; 10 bases are a match to TRBD1. The CDR3 spans 13 residues. Germline lookup yields CDR1 SNHLY and CDR2 FYNNEI. V was pared by 10 bases and J by 3 bases, with 6 bases of the junction left unmatched. CDR3 sequence reads: CATRTGGHYEQYF. CDR3 nucleotide sequence: TGTGCCACCCGGACAGGGGGTCACTACGAGCAGTACTTC.

V is TRBV7-9 and J is TRBJ2-3; 7 bases match TRBD1. CDR1 is SEHNR and CDR2 is FQNEAQ in the germline V gene (reference sequence). The ends lost 4 bases at V and 5 bases at J; junction bases unmatched: 6. This CDR3 region has 14 residues. Here the CDR3 reads CASSSEGARDTQYF. CDR3 coding DNA: TGTGCCAGCAGCTCTGAGGGGGCGCGAGATACGCAGTATTTT.

CDR3 sequence reads: CASSYQAPYSNQPQHF. CDR3 DNA: TGTGCCAGCAGCTACCAAGCGCCTTATAGCAATCAGCCCCAGCATTTT. The chain recombines TRBV6-5 with TRBJ1-5, with no clear D. V was cut by 6 bases and J by 0 bases, with 15 bases left in between. Germline CDR1 and CDR2: MNHEY and SVGAGI. This CDR3 is built from 16 residues.

This clone was observed once. This chain uses TRBV27 with TRBJ1-6; D may be TRBD1 (6 bases). The ends were cut back, 5 bases at V and 8 bases at J, with 16 bases in the middle. This CDR3 comprises 15 residues. Germline V gives CDR1 MNHEY, CDR2 SMNVEV (reference sequence). The CDR3 here is CASSKGQIEYSPLHF. In DNA form, the CDR3 reads TGTGCCAGCAGTAAAGGACAGATTGAGTATTCACCCCTCCACTTT.

J is TRBJ2-1 and V is TRBV28, with 7 positions matching TRBD2. Germline CDR1 and CDR2: MDHEN and SYDVKM. The CDR3 loop spans 16 amino acids. V trimming: 3 bases; J trimming: 2 bases; junction bases outside the gene matches: 7. The CDR3 here is CASSLLRSGTYNEQFF. The CDR3 DNA sequence: TGTGCCAGCAGTTTGCTGAGGAGCGGGACCTACAATGAGCAGTTCTTC.

This clone came up once. In nucleotides, the CDR3 is TGTGCCAGCAGCGATAGAGGGGGGGAGGGTCTCCCCTACGAGCAGTACTTC. Its translation is CASSDRGGEGLPYEQYF. This chain uses TRBV9 with TRBJ2-7, with a possible D match to TRBD2 (7 bases). The V and J ends lost 3 bases and 2 bases respectively, with 21 bases between them. This CDR3 contains 17 residues. Looked up from germline, CDR1 is SGDLS and CDR2 is YYNGEE.